This T cell receptor (beta chain) came from a study of response to subunit inactivated influenza vaccine (dated by TCRdb to the late 2010s). Study-wide context: Deep quantitative profiling of the T cell receptor repertoire was used in the study to follow responses to a trivalent subunit inactivated influenza vaccine. Broad study findings and their caveats: It was suggested by the authors that each seasonal influenza vaccination may recruit only a limited number of new T cells.

Based on the germline V gene, the CDR1 and CDR2 sequences are LGHNA and YSLEER. The CDR3, from cysteine to phenylalanine, totals 19 residues. Only the CDR3 DNA is retained, 57 bases long and in frame from the first base. V and J are truncated by 0 bases and 2 bases respectively, leaving an intervening sequence of 23 bases. The sample holds a few counts of this clonotype. Its cognate antigen has yet to be identified. Base qualities are missing; no much larger clone stands one base away. To prepare the library, RT-PCR was applied. TCRdb names Illumina HiSeq 2500 as the instrument used. TCRdb reprocessed the public reads (quality trimming at Q25 with fastp, clone calling with MiXCR) and kept in-frame beta chains. Rows are unified per CDR3 protein, each entry keeping the most common DNA and genes. This sample holds over 650,000 distinct CDR3 sequences; under 20% were observed only once. Under 13% of the sample is in the top ten clones.

Recombination joined TRBV4-3 with TRBJ2-7; the D gene identity is not certain. The specimen comprised PBMCs from blood, sampled about 5 days after vaccination. This clonotype was obtained from a man aged 50-59 years who received an inactivated influenza vaccine. Donor details come from another sample of the same person, matched by shared clones. The DNA reads as follows: TGCGCCAGCAGCCAAGACCGCACGGGCGGTGGACGAATTACCTACGAGCAGTACTTC. This yields the protein CASSQDRTGGGRITYEQYF.